This record covers a single TCR beta chain. Researchers took RNA transcripts and amplified the TCR beta CDR3 regions from them. HTBI primers were used for first-round RT-PCR of the TCR CDR3. TCRdb redid the calling of the multiplex PCR reads with MiXCR, one entry per CDR3 protein. The sample lists around 350,000 distinct CDR3 sequences, more than 12% seen once, with around a fifth in the top ten. The entry originates in a study of T cells in Graves' hyperthyroidism and ophthalmopathy. Trimming shortened V by 5 bases and J by 6 bases, and 11 bases separated the two germline ends. Germline CDR1 reads MDHEN; CDR2 reads SYDVKM. CDR3 length equals 12 residues.

This clonotype was sampled from a woman under 40 with Graves' ophthalmopathy. The sequencing input was blood. The V and J genes are TRBV28 and TRBJ2-7; TRBD2 might be the D (6 bases). The CDR3 loop reads CASSPGVAEQYF. CDR3 nucleotides: TGTGCCAGCAGTCCGGGAGTGGCCGAGCAGTACTTC.